The 23 T cell receptor beta chains below come from one sample, sequenced in a study of blood T cell repertoires in COVID-19 (dated by TCRdb to about 2020). Preparation of the library involved the immunoSEQ multiplex PCR assay. The source is immuneACCESS, and TCRdb retained only in-frame sequences with V and J called. Part of the clones is not carried over; for the studies checked, unresolved V genes explain less than half of this, and the remainder is unexplained. Counted in this sample were 200,000 to 250,000 clones; over 75% of them appeared once. The ten top clones hold 5.1% of the sample. Sequences were obtained from peripheral blood. These receptors were obtained from a man in his fifties with COVID-19, enrolled during active disease.

The chain has TRBV7-9 and TRBJ2-7; 11 nucleotides match TRBD1. Germline V gene data show CDR1 as SEHNR and CDR2 as FQNEAQ (reference sequence). CDR3 length: 14 amino acids. V shed 5 bases, J shed 5 bases, and the junction held 5 bases outside the gene matches. CDR3 DNA sequence: TGTGCCAGCAGCCCGGACAGGGGGCTCAACGAGCAGTACTTC. Protein: CASSPDRGLNEQYF.

This clone was observed once. The V gene is TRBV2, the J gene TRBJ2-1, with 13 positions matching TRBD2. Germline V gene sequence: CDR1 SNHLY, CDR2 FYNNEI. This CDR3 region has 15 residues. After removal of 6 bases from V and 9 bases from J, the junction contained 8 bases not matched to a gene. The DNA of the CDR3 is TGTGCCAGCAGACCCACTAGCGGGGGGGCTGGTGAGCAGTTCTTC. The encoded protein is CASRPTSGGAGEQFF.

The CDR3: CASSPDSTGGTEAFF. The CDR3 nucleotides read TGTGCCAGCAGCCCGGACTCCACAGGGGGCACTGAAGCTTTCTTT. V is TRBV6-5 and J is TRBJ1-1; 8 nucleotides line up with TRBD1. The CDR3 runs 15 residues. V trimming: 6 bases; J trimming: 4 bases; junction bases outside the gene matches: 10. The V gene's germline CDR1 is MNHEY and CDR2 SVGAGI.

The J gene is TRBJ1-6, the V gene TRBV5-1; the D gene is possibly TRBD1 (6 bases). The CDR3 extends over 15 amino acids. The germline gives CDR1 SGHRS, CDR2 YFSETQ. V was cut by 0 bases and J by 8 bases, with 12 bases left in between. The CDR3 reads CASSLEDRLDSPLHF. The CDR3 DNA reads TGCGCCAGCAGCTTGGAAGACAGGCTAGATTCACCCCTCCACTTT.

The genes are TRBV7-9 and TRBJ2-7; TRBD1 matches 8 bases. The CDR3 totals 15 residues. Losses at the gene ends were 0 bases for V and 2 bases for J; bases not matched to a gene: 3. Germline V gene sequence: CDR1 SEHNR, CDR2 FQNEAQ (reference sequence). The CDR3 reads CASSLADRDPYEQYF. CDR3 sequence (DNA): TGTGCCAGCAGCTTAGCGGACAGGGACCCCTACGAGCAGTACTTC.

The sample holds one count of this clone. The chain employs TRBV7-8 and TRBJ2-7, with D perhaps matching TRBD1 (5 bases). CDR1 and CDR2 from the germline V gene are SGHVS and FQNEAQ. Trimming took 4 bases from V and 1 from J, leaving 23 bases between them. This CDR3 is 18 amino acids long. The CDR3 DNA is TGTGCCAGCAGCTCCCCTCTCCTCCTTACAAGGACATCCTACGAGCAGTACTTC. Translated, it gives CASSSPLLLTRTSYEQYF.

This clone showed up just once. The chain employs TRBV19 and TRBJ2-4; 13 bases agree with TRBD2. V shed 5 bases and J 0 bases; nucleotides not matched to a gene: 7. This CDR3 region has 18 residues. Germline lookup yields CDR1 LNHDA and CDR2 SQIVND (reference sequence). CDR3 residues: CASSAGTSGVTAKNIQYF. The CDR3 nucleotides are TGTGCCAGTAGTGCCGGGACTAGCGGGGTGACAGCCAAAAACATTCAGTACTTC.

V and J are TRBV10-2 and TRBJ1-2; 9 bases agree with TRBD1. V lost 7 bases, J lost 3 bases, and 12 bases stayed unmatched. CDR3 size: 16 residues. CDR1 and CDR2 from the germline V gene are WSHSY and SAAADI. CDR3 loop: CASTGLGTGKDYGYTF. The CDR3 DNA sequence: TGCGCCAGCACTGGTTTAGGGACAGGGAAGGACTATGGCTACACCTTC.

The rearrangement joins TRBV5-1 to TRBJ1-1; TRBD1 is a possible D gene (5 bases). Per germline, CDR1 SGHRS and CDR2 YFSETQ. The CDR3 totals 16 residues. V was cut by 5 bases and J by 0 bases, with 17 bases left in between. The CDR3 DNA reads TGCGCCAGCAGAATTACTGGCCAGGGTGTGAACACTGAAGCTTTCTTT. Encoded protein: CASRITGQGVNTEAFF.

V gene TRBV29-1 combines with J gene TRBJ1-1; a weak D match, TRBD1 (6 bases). Trimming stripped 7 bases from V and 7 bases from J, with 16 bases between. Germline CDR1 SQVTM, CDR2 ANQGSEA. The CDR3 has 12 amino acids. DNA of the CDR3: TGCAGCGCCAACCCAGGGGAAATTGAAGCTTTCTTT. This gives the protein CSANPGEIEAFF.

This chain joins TRBV11-2 and TRBJ1-1, with unresolved D. V lost 3 bases and J lost 3, with 5 bases in between. This CDR3 spans 12 amino acids. Per the germline V gene, CDR1 is SGHAT and CDR2 is FQNNGV. CDR3 DNA sequence: TGTGCCAGCAGCTTCGTGTACACTGAAGCTTTCTTT. Translating gives CASSFVYTEAFF.

The chain has TRBV7-2 and TRBJ2-3; possible D gene TRBD2, 6 bases. The V end was cut by 4 bases, the J end by 4 bases, with 9 bases between. This CDR3 has 13 amino acids. Germline assignment: CDR1 SGHTA and CDR2 FQGNSA. CDR3 in amino acids: CASSSSGADTQYF. In DNA, the CDR3 is TGTGCCAGCAGCTCTTCGGGGGCAGATACGCAGTATTTT.

The rearrangement links TRBV15 to TRBJ1-4, with D perhaps matching TRBD1 (5 bases). Germline lookup yields CDR1 LNHNV and CDR2 YYDKDF (reference sequence). The germline V and J ends were trimmed by 1 base and 7 bases, with 16 bases remaining between them. The CDR3 sequence is 16 residues long. CDR3 in amino acids: CATSRAPAGVGEKLFF. CDR3 sequence (DNA): TGTGCCACCAGCAGAGCGCCCGCGGGGGTGGGTGAAAAACTGTTTTTT. Looking up the rest from reference TRBV15 and TRBJ1-4 gives the full variable domain: DAMVIQNPRYQVTQFGKPVTLSCSQTLNHNVMYWYQQKSSQAPKLLFHYYDKDFNNEADTPDNFQSRRPNTSFCFLDIRSPGLGDTAMYLCATSRAPAGVGEKLFFGSGTQLSVL.

V usage is TRBV27 and J usage is TRBJ1-1, with D perhaps matching TRBD1 (5 bases). Trimming removed 8 bases at V and 5 bases at J, with 21 bases between. From germline, CDR1 is MNHEY and CDR2 SMNVEV (reference sequence). The CDR3 extends over 15 amino acids. As DNA, the CDR3 is TGTGCCAGCTGTCTGTTCGGGCGGGGGGAAACTGAAGCTTTCTTT. It specifies CASCLFGRGETEAFF.

The chain uses TRBV3-1 (or the pseudogene TRBV3-2) and TRBJ2-2; D is perhaps TRBD2 (6 bases). Between the trimmed V and J ends, which lost 0 bases and 0 bases, there was a span of 26 bases. The CDR3 covers 22 residues. Germline CDR1 LGHDT, CDR2 YNNKEL (reference sequence). Here the CDR3 reads CASSQDPWGVWGQLANTGELFF. DNA for the CDR3: TGTGCCAGCAGCCAAGACCCCTGGGGGGTATGGGGCCAGCTCGCGAACACCGGGGAGCTGTTTTTT.

The gene calls are TRBV10-2 and TRBJ2-2; tentatively, D is TRBD1 or TRBD2 (6 bases each). The CDR3 has 14 amino acids. Germline assignment: CDR1 WSHSY and CDR2 SAAADI. V dropped 6 bases and J dropped 1 base, with 9 bases sitting between them. CDR3 DNA: TGCGCCAGCAGGGAGGGACAGAACACCGGGGAGCTGTTTTTT. Its translation is CASREGQNTGELFF.

V usage is TRBV4-1 and J usage is TRBJ2-7, with 11 bases matching TRBD1. J gave up 4 bases and V 0 bases, and 5 bases lay outside the gene matches. The germline V gene has CDR1 MGHRA and CDR2 YSYEKL. This CDR3 spans 16 amino acids. CDR3 nucleotide sequence: TGCGCCAGCAGCCAAGATATTTGGGACAGGGGGTACGAGCAGTACTTC. Encoded protein: CASSQDIWDRGYEQYF.

A few counts support this clone. The chain joins TRBV6-5 to TRBJ2-2; D remains unclear. The CDR3 spans 13 residues. The V and J ends lost 4 bases and 2 bases respectively, with 5 bases between them. Germline V gene data show CDR1 as MNHEY and CDR2 as SVGAGI. In DNA, the CDR3 is TGTGCCAGCAGTTCACTAAACACCGGGGAGCTGTTTTTT. Translation gives CASSSLNTGELFF.

The rearrangement joins TRBV4-1 to TRBJ2-5, with 9 bases lining up with TRBD2. The germline V gene encodes CDR1 MGHRA and CDR2 YSYEKL. There are 17 residues in the CDR3. J gave up 4 bases and V 0 bases, and 9 bases lay outside the gene matches. The CDR3, as DNA: TGCGCCAGCAGCCAAGAAGGGCGGCTAGCGGGGACAGAGACCCAGTACTTC. This encodes CASSQEGRLAGTETQYF.

This clone was found a few times. The rearrangement uses TRBV28 and TRBJ1-2; 9 nucleotides align to TRBD1. The germline V gene encodes CDR1 MDHEN and CDR2 SYDVKM. With V trimmed by 6 bases and J by 4 bases, 9 bases remained unmatched. The CDR3 consists of 15 residues. CDR3 residues: CASSWVGQGAYGYTF. CDR3 bases: TGTGCCAGCAGCTGGGTGGGACAGGGTGCCTATGGCTACACCTTC.

The rearrangement joins TRBV7-8 to TRBJ2-1; 11 nucleotides agree with TRBD2. There are 15 residues in the CDR3. V lost 2 bases to trimming and J lost 6 bases; unmatched junction nucleotides: 3. Germline assignment: CDR1 SGHVS and CDR2 FQNEAQ. The CDR3 bases are TGTGCCAGCAGCTTACTAGCGGGGGGAGTCAATGAGCAGTTCTTC. Its protein product is CASSLLAGGVNEQFF.

This sequence joins TRBV28 and TRBJ1-4, with a possible D match to TRBD1 (5 bases). Germline values: CDR1 MDHEN, CDR2 SYDVKM. Trimming left V 2 bases short and J 4 bases short, with 14 bases between. The CDR3 loop spans 16 amino acids. The CDR3 is CASSLGHSWHNEKLFF. The CDR3 region has the DNA TGTGCCAGCAGTTTAGGACATTCCTGGCATAATGAAAAACTGTTTTTT.

CDR3 sequence reads: CASKHLAGGRTYEQYF. The CDR3 DNA reads TGTGCCAGCAAGCATCTAGCGGGGGGGCGAACCTACGAGCAGTACTTC. The chain is built from TRBV6-6 and TRBJ2-7; 12 bases agree with TRBD2. V lost 7 bases, J lost 2 bases, and 9 bases stayed unmatched. Germline V lookup: CDR1 MNHNY, CDR2 SVGAGI (reference sequence). This CDR3 has 16 residues.